The sequence of this T cell receptor (beta chain) was determined in a study of T cells in Graves' hyperthyroidism and ophthalmopathy. Study results and caveats: Also found in blood were most expanded thyroid clonotypes above 0.001.

In germline, CDR1 is LNHNV, CDR2 YYDKDF (reference sequence). This CDR3 is 16 amino acids long. The germline V and J ends were trimmed by 0 bases and 0 bases, with 12 bases remaining between them. Amplified TCR beta CDR3 regions derived from RNA transcripts. The HTBI set primed first-round TCR CDR3 RT-PCR. TCRdb reprocessed the multiplex PCR reads via MiXCR and lists one record per CDR3 protein. Of hundreds of thousands of distinct CDR3 sequences in the sample, less than 25% were seen once. In the ophthalmopathy cohort, Clinical Activity Score was at least 3, NOSPECS grade at least 4, and duration under 3 months. Cells are PBMCs isolated from 9 to 10 ml of fresh blood. Notes on this clonotype: Its target is not known.

The sample comprised blood. The origin of this receptor is a man aged 25-45 years with Graves' ophthalmopathy. The chain uses TRBV15 and TRBJ2-7; D is unresolved. CDR3 coding DNA: TGTGCCACCAGCAGAGATGACACGGGTAGCTCCTACGAGCAGTACTTC. Translating gives CATSRDDTGSSYEQYF.